This T cell receptor beta chain comes out of a study of blood T cell repertoires in COVID-19. As for the study in general: Both acute and convalescent COVID-19 samples were obtained from the United States, Italy and Spain. Sources were T cells, B-cell-depleted T cells, or PBMCs; the material itself was cDNA or gDNA.

This clone was observed a few times. In the authors' workflow: Researchers report that nucleated cell counts were estimated from reference gene primer amplification. The protocol was immunoSEQ multiplex PCR, while the TCRdb copy is restricted to in-frame clones and leaves out a portion. V and J calls and clone size are those listed in that table; D and trimming were worked out from the DNA. The sample holds roughly 120,000 clones; about 84% are singletons and the top ten take 3.9%. The sample was peripheral blood. The receptor was isolated from a man aged 60 to 75 with acute or convalescent COVID-19.

CDR3 sequence (DNA): TGTGCCAGCAGCCCAAAGATGGGGACTAGCGCCTACGAGCAGTACTTC. It encodes CASSPKMGTSAYEQYF. The rearrangement uses TRBV3-1 (or the pseudogene TRBV3-2) and TRBJ2-7, with TRBD2 matching 10 bases. There are 16 residues in the CDR3. V was pared by 4 bases and J by 2 bases, with 8 bases of the junction left unmatched. Germline CDR1 and CDR2: LGHDT and YNNKEL (reference sequence).